The rows below give T cell receptor beta chains drawn from one sample of a study of blood T cell repertoires in COVID-19. Here immunoSEQ multiplex PCR was the method, and the copy in TCRdb shows in-frame clones only, minus some. Of about 330,000 clones listed, 80% to 90% are singletons. Material for sequencing was PBMCs or T cells enriched from blood (not recorded which). The receptors come from a man aged 25-45 years who had recovered from COVID-19. Each CDR3 is given with its conserved first and last residue. A D gene is named only where the DNA matches it firmly. Rows may omit the clone size; those that give it use once, few, many or a size class.

abundance: .
len: 13
d_gene: .
j_gene: TRBJ1-5
v_gene: TRBV19
CDR3nt: TGTGCCAGTAGTAGGCAGAGCAATCAGCCCCAGCATTTT
CDR3aa: CASSRQSNQPQHF

abundance: .
len: 11
d_gene: TRBD1
j_gene: TRBJ2-1
v_gene: TRBV25-1
CDR3nt: TGTGCCAGCATGACAGGGAATGAGCAGTTCTTC
CDR3aa: CASMTGNEQFF

abundance: .
len: 15
d_gene: TRBD1
j_gene: TRBJ1-2
v_gene: TRBV28
CDR3nt: TGTGCCAGCAGTTTAGCCCCCGGGACAGGGGGCCCCCCAGCCTTC
CDR3aa: CASSLAPGTGGPPAF

abundance: .
len: 13
d_gene: .
j_gene: TRBJ1-4
v_gene: TRBV12-3/TRBV12-4
CDR3nt: TGTGCCAGCAGTTGGAGGGGTAATGAAAAACTGTTTTTT
CDR3aa: CASSWRGNEKLFF

abundance: .
len: 15
d_gene: TRBD1
j_gene: TRBJ1-2
v_gene: TRBV27
CDR3nt: TGTGCCAGCAGGACAGGGGCAGGGGAGTGGGTTGGCTACACCTTC
CDR3aa: CASRTGAGEWVGYTF

abundance: .
len: 14
d_gene: .
j_gene: TRBJ1-1
v_gene: TRBV19
CDR3nt: TGTGCCAGTAGATCGGACAGCTTGAACACTGAAGCTTTCTTT
CDR3aa: CASRSDSLNTEAFF

abundance: .
len: 15
d_gene: .
j_gene: TRBJ1-6
v_gene: TRBV6-5
CDR3nt: TGTGCCAGCAGTTACTCGATTGGCAGGGAATCACCCCTCCACTTT
CDR3aa: CASSYSIGRESPLHF

abundance: .
len: 13
d_gene: .
j_gene: TRBJ1-5
v_gene: TRBV12-3/TRBV12-4
CDR3nt: TGTGCCAGCAGCGTGGGAGTGTATCAGCCCCAGCATTTT
CDR3aa: CASSVGVYQPQHF

abundance: .
len: 15
d_gene: .
j_gene: TRBJ2-3
v_gene: TRBV7-9
CDR3nt: TGTGCCAGCAGCCCCCCCTTTTTCGGCACAGATACGCAGTATTTT
CDR3aa: CASSPPFFGTDTQYF

abundance: once
len: 14
d_gene: TRBD1
j_gene: TRBJ2-7
v_gene: TRBV30
CDR3nt: TGTGCCTGGAGTATAGGACAGGTAGCCTACGAGCAGTACTTC
CDR3aa: CAWSIGQVAYEQYF

abundance: .
len: 15
d_gene: TRBD2
j_gene: TRBJ2-5
v_gene: TRBV5-4
CDR3nt: TGTGCCAGCAGCTTAGGGACTAGCGGAAAAGAGACCCAGTACTTC
CDR3aa: CASSLGTSGKETQYF

abundance: .
len: 13
d_gene: .
j_gene: TRBJ1-2
v_gene: TRBV6-5
CDR3nt: TGTGCCAGCAGGTCGACCTTTACGGGGGGCTACACCTTC
CDR3aa: CASRSTFTGGYTF

abundance: .
len: 14
d_gene: TRBD1
j_gene: TRBJ1-2
v_gene: TRBV2
CDR3nt: TGTGCCAGCAGTAAAGGACAGGGGGCCAGTGGCTACACCTTC
CDR3aa: CASSKGQGASGYTF

abundance: .
len: 15
d_gene: .
j_gene: TRBJ1-4
v_gene: TRBV11-2
CDR3nt: TGTGCCAGCAGCTTAGGCAGGGCGATAGGGGAAAAACTGTTTTTT
CDR3aa: CASSLGRAIGEKLFF

abundance: .
len: 15
d_gene: .
j_gene: TRBJ1-6
v_gene: TRBV7-9
CDR3nt: TGTGCCAGCAGCTTAAATACAGGGCTGAGGTCACCCCTCCACTTT
CDR3aa: CASSLNTGLRSPLHF